The rows below give T cell receptor beta chains drawn from one sample of a study of cytomegalovirus exposure and HLA in healthy donors. TCRdb keeps only in-frame clones here, not all; method: immunoSEQ multiplex PCR. The table includes about 130,000 clones, around 94% detected once. What was sequenced was PBMCs. The source is a woman aged 18 to 35 in good health and CMV-seronegative. The conserved cysteine and the conserved F or W are not part of the CDR3 here. Fields, in order: V gene, J gene, CDR3 protein.

TRBV6-1	TRBJ2-3	ATVPPGIATDTQY
TRBV5-5	TRBJ1-5	ASSYRQTSQPQH
TRBV6-5	TRBJ1-5	ASSYRGPQPQH
TRBV30	TRBJ2-5	AWSDWGGVETQY
TRBV18	TRBJ2-1	ASSRTGGDNEQF
TRBV10-3	TRBJ2-6	AISVNRGLPGANVLT
TRBV7-9	TRBJ1-1	ASSDPLGALDTEAF
TRBV6-5	TRBJ1-2	ASSGFHLYGYT
TRBV6-6	TRBJ1-1	ASRLGQGWEEAF
TRBV7-6	TRBJ2-6	ASSPGGGALSGANVLT
TRBV2	TRBJ2-4	ASSEVGAGGPLAKNIQY
TRBV30	TRBJ1-2	AWSVPDRDTYGYT
TRBV5-1	TRBJ1-4	ASSLAGTGNEKLF
TRBV4-1	TRBJ2-7	ASSADRVDEQY
TRBV30	TRBJ1-1	AWSRVLTGLSVAF
TRBV4-1	TRBJ1-1	ASSQLTGDSAEAF
TRBV30	TRBJ1-6	AWKQGVRTPLH
TRBV7-9	TRBJ1-4	ASSSRGWGLEKLF
TRBV28	TRBJ2-6	ASRGGLAGTGANVLT
TRBV28	TRBJ1-3	ASSLSQGAENTIY
TRBV30	TRBJ2-5	AWSVGTSGQETQY
TRBV6-1	TRBJ2-1	ASSLSSYNEQF
TRBV5-1	TRBJ1-1	ASSLRDRPNTEAF
TRBV6-4	TRBJ2-3	ASSSTGGGMDTQY
TRBV19	TRBJ2-2	ASSKRLAGNTGELF
TRBV10-3	TRBJ2-5	ATRLAGEETQY